This is a list of T cell receptor beta chains from one sample in a study of shared clonotypes between healthy human individuals. Clones were read by immunoSEQ multiplex PCR, and TCRdb kept only the in-frame ones, dropping some. The sample gives around 2.1 million clones, 90% to 95% of which show up once; around 1.7% is in the top ten. Sequenced sample: naive CD8+ T cells from PBMCs. These receptors were obtained from a man aged 18 to 29 in good health. Some clones in this sample may be carry-over from other donors' samples. Each CDR3 is given with its conserved first and last residue. The D gene is left open where the match is weak. The size of a clone is reported for some rows only, either as once, few or many, or as a class for expanded clones.

abundance	d_gene	v_gene	j_gene	len	CDR3aa	CDR3nt
-	-	TRBV10-3	TRBJ1-1	13	CAISGGDRFQAFF	TGTGCCATCAGTGGGGGTGACAGGTTTCAGGCTTTCTTT
-	-	TRBV6-5	TRBJ1-2	15	CASSKYPGHPDGYTF	TGTGCCAGCAGTAAATACCCGGGACACCCGGATGGCTACACCTTC
-	-	TRBV4-1	TRBJ2-1	15	CASSQEPPNLHEQFF	TGCGCCAGCAGCCAAGAACCGCCGAATCTCCATGAGCAGTTCTTC
-	TRBD1	TRBV5-8	TRBJ2-7	16	CASSLDRDRGLREQYF	TGTGCCAGCAGCTTGGACCGGGACAGGGGGCTTCGCGAGCAGTACTTC
once	TRBD2	TRBV2	TRBJ2-4	20	CASSAGTRLAETLAKNIQYF	TGTGCCAGCAGTGCCGGGACGAGACTAGCGGAGACCCTAGCCAAAAACATTCAGTACTTC
-	-	TRBV11-2	TRBJ2-7	16	CASSYTFRVTSYEQYF	TGTGCCAGCAGCTATACCTTCAGGGTCACCTCCTACGAGCAGTACTTC
-	-	TRBV9	TRBJ1-1	14	CASSLEGMLTEAFF	TGTGCCAGCAGCCTAGAAGGCATGTTGACTGAAGCTTTCTTT
-	-	TRBV7-9	TRBJ2-7	15	CASSLRALGHYEQYF	TGTGCCAGCAGCTTAAGGGCACTCGGTCACTACGAGCAGTACTTC
-	-	TRBV6-4	TRBJ2-1	13	CASSEWRGNEQFF	TGTGCCAGCAGTGAATGGCGGGGCAATGAGCAGTTCTTC
once	-	TRBV6-1	TRBJ2-2	12	CASNSPAGELFF	TGTGCCAGCAACTCACCGGCTGGGGAGCTGTTTTTT
once	TRBD1	TRBV28	TRBJ2-5	15	CASSDDRGWEETQYF	TGTGCCAGCAGCGACGACAGGGGATGGGAAGAGACCCAGTACTTC
-	-	TRBV11-2	TRBJ2-7	14	CASSLAGGSYEQYF	TGTGCCAGCAGCTTAGCTGGAGGCTCCTACGAGCAGTACTTC
-	TRBD1	TRBV4-1	TRBJ1-2	15	CASSPPGGRGGDYTF	TGCGCCAGCAGCCCTCCAGGGGGCAGGGGGGGCGACTACACCTTC
-	TRBD1	TRBV2	TRBJ2-7	14	CASRAGQVTYEQYF	TGTGCCAGCAGGGCGGGACAGGTTACCTACGAGCAGTACTTC
-	-	TRBV30	TRBJ1-2	8	CAWGGYTF	TGTGCCTGGGGCGGCTACACCTTC
-	TRBD2	TRBV4-2	TRBJ2-1	16	CASSQVAEREGREQFF	TGTGCCAGCAGCCAAGTCGCCGAGCGGGAGGGCCGTGAGCAGTTCTTC
-	-	TRBV15	TRBJ2-3	16	CATSRLDMEAGDTQYF	TGTGCCACCAGCAGGTTGGACATGGAGGCTGGAGATACGCAGTATTTT
-	-	TRBV7-9	TRBJ2-7	11	CASSARYEQYF	TGTGCCAGCAGCGCCCGATACGAGCAGTACTTC
-	-	TRBV6-5	TRBJ2-1	13	CASSYPEGGEQFF	TGTGCCAGCAGTTACCCCGAAGGGGGAGAGCAGTTCTTC
-	-	TRBV15	TRBJ2-7	14	CATSEGVIFYEQYF	TGTGCCACCAGCGAAGGGGTAATATTCTACGAGCAGTACTTC
-	-	TRBV19	TRBJ2-7	15	CASSAVENLYYEQYF	TGTGCCAGTAGTGCTGTGGAAAATTTATACTACGAGCAGTACTTC
-	-	TRBV7-9	TRBJ2-7	13	CASSEVAVPEQYF	TGTGCCAGCAGCGAGGTGGCGGTACCTGAGCAGTACTTC
-	-	TRBV6-1	TRBJ2-7	15	CASSVLGTAAYEQYF	TGTGCCAGCAGTGTTTTGGGGACGGCCGCCTACGAGCAGTACTTC
few	-	TRBV6-1	TRBJ1-2	13	CASSEGRLYGYTF	TGTGCCAGCAGTGAAGGCCGCCTCTATGGCTACACCTTC
-	-	TRBV5-6	TRBJ1-1	14	CASSLVGANTEAFF	TGTGCCAGCAGCTTGGTGGGGGCGAACACTGAAGCTTTCTTT
-	TRBD1	TRBV16	TRBJ1-2	14	CASSQRDRAGGYTF	TGTGCCAGCAGCCAGCGGGACAGGGCTGGTGGCTACACCTTC
-	-	TRBV5-6	TRBJ2-3	14	CASSLAGSTDTQYF	TGTGCCAGCAGCTTGGCAGGTAGCACAGATACGCAGTATTTT
-	TRBD1	TRBV27	TRBJ1-1	14	CASSLGQGGTEAFF	TGTGCCAGCAGTTTAGGACAGGGGGGTACTGAAGCTTTCTTT
-	-	TRBV28	TRBJ1-2	14	CASSSTGTRDGYTF	TGTGCCAGCAGTTCAACCGGGACACGGGATGGCTACACCTTC